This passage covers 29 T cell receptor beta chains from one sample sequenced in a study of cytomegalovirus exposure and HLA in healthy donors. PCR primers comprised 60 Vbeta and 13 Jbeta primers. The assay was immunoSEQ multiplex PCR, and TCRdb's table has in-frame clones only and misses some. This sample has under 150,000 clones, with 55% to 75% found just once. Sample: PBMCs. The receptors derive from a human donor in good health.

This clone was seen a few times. CDR3 in amino acids: CAWSATSGGETQYF. DNA of the CDR3: TGTGCCTGGAGTGCGACTAGCGGGGGGGAGACCCAGTACTTC. The chain links TRBV30 to TRBJ2-5; 13 positions match TRBD2. The junction had 1 base not matched to a gene; V was cut back by 1 base and J by 5 bases. Germline V gives CDR1 GTSNPN, CDR2 SVGIG (reference sequence). This CDR3 region has 14 residues.

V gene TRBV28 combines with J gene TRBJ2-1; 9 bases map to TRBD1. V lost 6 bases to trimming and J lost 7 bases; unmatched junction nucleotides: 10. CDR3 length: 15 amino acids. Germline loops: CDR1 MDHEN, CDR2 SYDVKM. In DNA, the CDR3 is TGTGCCAGCAGGACCGGGACAGGGTCCGAGAATGAGCAGTTCTTC. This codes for CASRTGTGSENEQFF. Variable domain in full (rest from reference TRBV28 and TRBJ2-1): DVKVTQSSRYLVKRTGEKVFLECVQDMDHENMFWYRQDPGLGLRLIYFSYDVKMKEKGDIPEGYSVSREKKERFSLILESASTNQTSMYLCASRTGTGSENEQFFGPGTRLTVL.

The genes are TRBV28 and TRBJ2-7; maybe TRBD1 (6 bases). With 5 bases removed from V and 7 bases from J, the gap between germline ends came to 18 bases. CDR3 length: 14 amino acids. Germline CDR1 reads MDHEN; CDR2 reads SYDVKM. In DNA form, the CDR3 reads TGTGCCAGCAGTGCGGACAGCCTTCTGGGGGAGCAGTACTTC. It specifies CASSADSLLGEQYF.

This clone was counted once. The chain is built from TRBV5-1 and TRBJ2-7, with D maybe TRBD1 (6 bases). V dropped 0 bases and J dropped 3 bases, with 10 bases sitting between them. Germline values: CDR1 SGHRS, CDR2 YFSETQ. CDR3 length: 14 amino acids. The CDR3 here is CASSLDRVNYEQYF. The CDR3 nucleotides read TGCGCCAGCAGCTTGGACAGGGTGAACTACGAGCAGTACTTC.

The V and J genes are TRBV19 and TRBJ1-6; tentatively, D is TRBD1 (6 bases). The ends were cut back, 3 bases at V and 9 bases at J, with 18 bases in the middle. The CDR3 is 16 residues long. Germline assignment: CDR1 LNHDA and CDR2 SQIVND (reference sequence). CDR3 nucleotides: TGTGCCAGTAGTATGTCCGGGACAACGGCGTTTTCACCCCTCCACTTT. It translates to CASSMSGTTAFSPLHF.

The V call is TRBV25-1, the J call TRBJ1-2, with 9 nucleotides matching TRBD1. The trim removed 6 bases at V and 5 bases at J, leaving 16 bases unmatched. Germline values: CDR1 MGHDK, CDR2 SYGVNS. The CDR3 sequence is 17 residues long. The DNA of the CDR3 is TGTGCCAGCAGCCTCACCGCAACGGGACAGGGTAGATATGGCTACACCTTC. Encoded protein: CASSLTATGQGRYGYTF.

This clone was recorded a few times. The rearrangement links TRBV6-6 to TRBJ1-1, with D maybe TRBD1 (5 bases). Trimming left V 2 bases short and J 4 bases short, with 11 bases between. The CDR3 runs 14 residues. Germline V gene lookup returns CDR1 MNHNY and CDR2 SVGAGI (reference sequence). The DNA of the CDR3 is TGTGCCAGCAGTTACGCGGGGGAGACCACTGAAGCTTTCTTT. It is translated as CASSYAGETTEAFF.

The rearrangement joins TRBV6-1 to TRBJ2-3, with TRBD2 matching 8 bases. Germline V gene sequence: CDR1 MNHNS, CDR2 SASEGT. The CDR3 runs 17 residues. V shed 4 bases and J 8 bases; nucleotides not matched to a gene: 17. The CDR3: CASSGTGTSALGGTQYF. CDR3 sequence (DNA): TGTGCCAGCAGTGGGACTGGGACTAGTGCCCTGGGGGGTACGCAGTATTTT.

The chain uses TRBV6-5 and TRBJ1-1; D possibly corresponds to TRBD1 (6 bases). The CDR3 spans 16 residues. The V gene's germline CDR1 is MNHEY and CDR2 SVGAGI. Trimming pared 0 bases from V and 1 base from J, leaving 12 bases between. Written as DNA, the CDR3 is TGTGCCAGCAGTTACTCGAGTCCAGGGGCGAACACTGAAGCTTTCTTT. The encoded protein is CASSYSSPGANTEAFF.

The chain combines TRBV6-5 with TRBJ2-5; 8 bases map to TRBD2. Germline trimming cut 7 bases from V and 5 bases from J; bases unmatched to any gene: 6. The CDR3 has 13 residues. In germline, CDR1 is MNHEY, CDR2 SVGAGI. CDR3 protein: CASTGGARETQYF. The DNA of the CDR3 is TGTGCCAGCACCGGGGGGGCTCGGGAGACCCAGTACTTC.

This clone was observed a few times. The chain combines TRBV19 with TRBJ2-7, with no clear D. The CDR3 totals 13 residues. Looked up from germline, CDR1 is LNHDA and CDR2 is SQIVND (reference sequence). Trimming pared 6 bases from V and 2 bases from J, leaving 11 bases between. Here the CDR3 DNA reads TGTGCCAGTAGGGCGGCCGCAGCCTACGAGCAGTACTTC. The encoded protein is CASRAAAAYEQYF.

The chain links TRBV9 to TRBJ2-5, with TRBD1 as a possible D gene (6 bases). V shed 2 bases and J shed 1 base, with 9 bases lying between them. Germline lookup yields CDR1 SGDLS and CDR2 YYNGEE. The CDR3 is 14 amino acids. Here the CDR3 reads CASSVEGGQETQYF. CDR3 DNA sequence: TGTGCCAGCAGCGTTGAAGGGGGCCAAGAGACCCAGTACTTC.

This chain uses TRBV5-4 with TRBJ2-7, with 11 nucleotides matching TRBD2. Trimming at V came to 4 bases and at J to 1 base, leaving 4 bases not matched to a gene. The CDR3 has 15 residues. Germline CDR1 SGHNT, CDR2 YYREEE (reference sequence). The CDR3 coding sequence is TGTGCCAGCAGCCACGGGACTAGCGGATCCTACGAGCAGTACTTC. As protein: CASSHGTSGSYEQYF.

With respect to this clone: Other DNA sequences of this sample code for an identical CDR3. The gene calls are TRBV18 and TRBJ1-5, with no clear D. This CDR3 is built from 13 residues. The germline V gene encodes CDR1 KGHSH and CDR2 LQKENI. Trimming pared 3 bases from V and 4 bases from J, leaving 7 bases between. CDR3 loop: CASSPYENQPQHF. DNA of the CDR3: TGTGCCAGCTCACCGTACGAGAATCAGCCCCAGCATTTT. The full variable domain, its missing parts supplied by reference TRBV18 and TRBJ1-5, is NAGVMQNPRHLVRRRGQEARLRCSPMKGHSHVYWYRQLPEEGLKFMVYLQKENIIDESGMPKERFSAEFPKEGPSILRIQQVVRGDSAAYFCASSPYENQPQHFGDGTRLSIL.

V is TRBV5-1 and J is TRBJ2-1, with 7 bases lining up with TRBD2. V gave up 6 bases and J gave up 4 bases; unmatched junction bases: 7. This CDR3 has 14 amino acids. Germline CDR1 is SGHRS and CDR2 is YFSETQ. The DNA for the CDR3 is TGCGCCAGCAACCAGGCTAGCGGTTACAATGAGCAGTTCTTC. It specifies CASNQASGYNEQFF.

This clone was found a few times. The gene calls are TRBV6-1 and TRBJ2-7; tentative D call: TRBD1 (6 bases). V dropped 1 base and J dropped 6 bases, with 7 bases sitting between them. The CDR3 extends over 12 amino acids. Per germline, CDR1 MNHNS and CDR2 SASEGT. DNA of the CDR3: TGTGCCAGCAGTGAAGTAGGGGGCGAGCAGTACTTC. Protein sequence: CASSEVGGEQYF.

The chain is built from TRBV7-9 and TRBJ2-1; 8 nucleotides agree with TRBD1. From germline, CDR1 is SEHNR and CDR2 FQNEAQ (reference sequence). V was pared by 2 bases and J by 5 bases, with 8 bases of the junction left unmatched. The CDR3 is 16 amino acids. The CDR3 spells CASSLPETGDHNEQFF. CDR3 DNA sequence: TGTGCCAGCAGCTTACCCGAGACAGGGGACCACAATGAGCAGTTCTTC.

CDR3 in DNA: TGTGCCTGGAGTGTGGGAGCCACAGATACGCAGTATTTT. It is translated as CAWSVGATDTQYF. The chain joins TRBV30 to TRBJ2-3; D perhaps matches TRBD2 (5 bases). CDR1 is GTSNPN, CDR2 SVGIG, per germline (reference sequence). Trimming removed 0 bases from V and 2 bases from J, with 6 bases in between. CDR3 length: 13 amino acids.

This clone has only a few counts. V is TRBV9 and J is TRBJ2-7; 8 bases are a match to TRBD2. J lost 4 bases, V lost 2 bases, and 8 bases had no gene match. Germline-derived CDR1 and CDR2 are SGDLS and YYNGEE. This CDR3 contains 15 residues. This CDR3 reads CASSVSSGQLYEQYF. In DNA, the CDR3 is TGTGCCAGCAGCGTCTCTAGCGGGCAATTATACGAGCAGTACTTC.

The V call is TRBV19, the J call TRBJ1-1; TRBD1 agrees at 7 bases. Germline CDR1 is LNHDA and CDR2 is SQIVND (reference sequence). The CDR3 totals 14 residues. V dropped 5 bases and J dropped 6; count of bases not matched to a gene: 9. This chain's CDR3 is CASSGRQGVSEAFF. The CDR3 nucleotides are TGTGCCAGTAGTGGAAGGCAGGGGGTTTCTGAAGCTTTCTTT.

The CDR3 reads CASSSPGTGLDEQFF. CDR3 coding DNA: TGTGCCAGCAGTTCCCCCGGGACAGGGCTCGATGAGCAGTTCTTC. The genes are TRBV6-5 and TRBJ2-1; 9 bases are a match to TRBD1. J lost 8 bases, V lost 4 bases, and 9 bases had no gene match. In germline, CDR1 is MNHEY, CDR2 SVGAGI. There are 15 residues in the CDR3.

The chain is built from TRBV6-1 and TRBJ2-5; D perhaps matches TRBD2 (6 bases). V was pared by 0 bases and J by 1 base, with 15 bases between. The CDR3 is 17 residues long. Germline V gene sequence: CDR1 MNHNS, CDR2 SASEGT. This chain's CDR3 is CASSEAMGRPGQETQYF. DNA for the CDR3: TGTGCCAGCAGTGAAGCGATGGGGAGGCCTGGCCAAGAGACCCAGTACTTC.

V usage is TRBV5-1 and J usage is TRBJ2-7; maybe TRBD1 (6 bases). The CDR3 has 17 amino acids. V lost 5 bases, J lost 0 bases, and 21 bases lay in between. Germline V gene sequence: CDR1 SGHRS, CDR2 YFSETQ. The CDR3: CASRPTRPGHNSYEQYF. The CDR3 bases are TGCGCCAGCAGGCCTACCCGGCCGGGACATAACTCCTACGAGCAGTACTTC.

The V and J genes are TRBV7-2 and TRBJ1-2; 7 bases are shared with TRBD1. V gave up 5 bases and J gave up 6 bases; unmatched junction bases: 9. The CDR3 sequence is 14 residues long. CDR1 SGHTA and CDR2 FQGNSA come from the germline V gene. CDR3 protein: CASSALQGFNGYTF. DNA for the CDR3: TGTGCCAGCAGCGCACTACAGGGGTTCAATGGCTACACCTTC.

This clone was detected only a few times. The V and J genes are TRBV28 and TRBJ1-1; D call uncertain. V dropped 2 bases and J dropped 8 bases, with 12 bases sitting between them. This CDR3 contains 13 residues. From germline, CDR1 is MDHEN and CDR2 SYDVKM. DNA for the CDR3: TGTGCCAGCAGTTTAAGAACGGGTTCGGAAGCTTTCTTT. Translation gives CASSLRTGSEAFF. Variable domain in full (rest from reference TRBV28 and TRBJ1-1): DVKVTQSSRYLVKRTGEKVFLECVQDMDHENMFWYRQDPGLGLRLIYFSYDVKMKEKGDIPEGYSVSREKKERFSLILESASTNQTSMYLCASSLRTGSEAFFGQGTRLTVV.

The CDR3 loop reads CASSEGGFNIQYF. The CDR3 DNA reads TGTGCCAGCAGTGAGGGGGGGTTCAACATTCAGTACTTC. The chain combines TRBV7-2 with TRBJ2-4; D perhaps matches TRBD2 (7 bases). CDR3 length: 13 residues. Trimming took off 6 bases at V and 7 bases at J, with 13 bases between the two ends. Germline assignment: CDR1 SGHTA and CDR2 FQGNSA.

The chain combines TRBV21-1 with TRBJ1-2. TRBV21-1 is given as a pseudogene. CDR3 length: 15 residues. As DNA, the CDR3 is TGTGCCAGCAGATTCATAGGCGGGGTCCCCTATGGCTACACCTTC. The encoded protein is CASRFIGGVPYGYTF.

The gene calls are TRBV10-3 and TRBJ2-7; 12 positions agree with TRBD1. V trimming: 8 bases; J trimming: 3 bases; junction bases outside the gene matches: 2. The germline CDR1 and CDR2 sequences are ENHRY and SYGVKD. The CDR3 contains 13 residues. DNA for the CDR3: TGTGCCATCGGGACAGGGGGCTACTACGAGCAGTACTTC. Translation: CAIGTGGYYEQYF.

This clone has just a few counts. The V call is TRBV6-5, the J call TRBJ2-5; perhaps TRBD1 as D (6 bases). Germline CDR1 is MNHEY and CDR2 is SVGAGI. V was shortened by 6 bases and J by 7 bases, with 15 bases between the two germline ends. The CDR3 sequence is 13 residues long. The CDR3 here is CASSPGTLGTQYF. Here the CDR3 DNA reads TGTGCCAGCAGCCCTGGGACATTAGGGACCCAGTACTTC.